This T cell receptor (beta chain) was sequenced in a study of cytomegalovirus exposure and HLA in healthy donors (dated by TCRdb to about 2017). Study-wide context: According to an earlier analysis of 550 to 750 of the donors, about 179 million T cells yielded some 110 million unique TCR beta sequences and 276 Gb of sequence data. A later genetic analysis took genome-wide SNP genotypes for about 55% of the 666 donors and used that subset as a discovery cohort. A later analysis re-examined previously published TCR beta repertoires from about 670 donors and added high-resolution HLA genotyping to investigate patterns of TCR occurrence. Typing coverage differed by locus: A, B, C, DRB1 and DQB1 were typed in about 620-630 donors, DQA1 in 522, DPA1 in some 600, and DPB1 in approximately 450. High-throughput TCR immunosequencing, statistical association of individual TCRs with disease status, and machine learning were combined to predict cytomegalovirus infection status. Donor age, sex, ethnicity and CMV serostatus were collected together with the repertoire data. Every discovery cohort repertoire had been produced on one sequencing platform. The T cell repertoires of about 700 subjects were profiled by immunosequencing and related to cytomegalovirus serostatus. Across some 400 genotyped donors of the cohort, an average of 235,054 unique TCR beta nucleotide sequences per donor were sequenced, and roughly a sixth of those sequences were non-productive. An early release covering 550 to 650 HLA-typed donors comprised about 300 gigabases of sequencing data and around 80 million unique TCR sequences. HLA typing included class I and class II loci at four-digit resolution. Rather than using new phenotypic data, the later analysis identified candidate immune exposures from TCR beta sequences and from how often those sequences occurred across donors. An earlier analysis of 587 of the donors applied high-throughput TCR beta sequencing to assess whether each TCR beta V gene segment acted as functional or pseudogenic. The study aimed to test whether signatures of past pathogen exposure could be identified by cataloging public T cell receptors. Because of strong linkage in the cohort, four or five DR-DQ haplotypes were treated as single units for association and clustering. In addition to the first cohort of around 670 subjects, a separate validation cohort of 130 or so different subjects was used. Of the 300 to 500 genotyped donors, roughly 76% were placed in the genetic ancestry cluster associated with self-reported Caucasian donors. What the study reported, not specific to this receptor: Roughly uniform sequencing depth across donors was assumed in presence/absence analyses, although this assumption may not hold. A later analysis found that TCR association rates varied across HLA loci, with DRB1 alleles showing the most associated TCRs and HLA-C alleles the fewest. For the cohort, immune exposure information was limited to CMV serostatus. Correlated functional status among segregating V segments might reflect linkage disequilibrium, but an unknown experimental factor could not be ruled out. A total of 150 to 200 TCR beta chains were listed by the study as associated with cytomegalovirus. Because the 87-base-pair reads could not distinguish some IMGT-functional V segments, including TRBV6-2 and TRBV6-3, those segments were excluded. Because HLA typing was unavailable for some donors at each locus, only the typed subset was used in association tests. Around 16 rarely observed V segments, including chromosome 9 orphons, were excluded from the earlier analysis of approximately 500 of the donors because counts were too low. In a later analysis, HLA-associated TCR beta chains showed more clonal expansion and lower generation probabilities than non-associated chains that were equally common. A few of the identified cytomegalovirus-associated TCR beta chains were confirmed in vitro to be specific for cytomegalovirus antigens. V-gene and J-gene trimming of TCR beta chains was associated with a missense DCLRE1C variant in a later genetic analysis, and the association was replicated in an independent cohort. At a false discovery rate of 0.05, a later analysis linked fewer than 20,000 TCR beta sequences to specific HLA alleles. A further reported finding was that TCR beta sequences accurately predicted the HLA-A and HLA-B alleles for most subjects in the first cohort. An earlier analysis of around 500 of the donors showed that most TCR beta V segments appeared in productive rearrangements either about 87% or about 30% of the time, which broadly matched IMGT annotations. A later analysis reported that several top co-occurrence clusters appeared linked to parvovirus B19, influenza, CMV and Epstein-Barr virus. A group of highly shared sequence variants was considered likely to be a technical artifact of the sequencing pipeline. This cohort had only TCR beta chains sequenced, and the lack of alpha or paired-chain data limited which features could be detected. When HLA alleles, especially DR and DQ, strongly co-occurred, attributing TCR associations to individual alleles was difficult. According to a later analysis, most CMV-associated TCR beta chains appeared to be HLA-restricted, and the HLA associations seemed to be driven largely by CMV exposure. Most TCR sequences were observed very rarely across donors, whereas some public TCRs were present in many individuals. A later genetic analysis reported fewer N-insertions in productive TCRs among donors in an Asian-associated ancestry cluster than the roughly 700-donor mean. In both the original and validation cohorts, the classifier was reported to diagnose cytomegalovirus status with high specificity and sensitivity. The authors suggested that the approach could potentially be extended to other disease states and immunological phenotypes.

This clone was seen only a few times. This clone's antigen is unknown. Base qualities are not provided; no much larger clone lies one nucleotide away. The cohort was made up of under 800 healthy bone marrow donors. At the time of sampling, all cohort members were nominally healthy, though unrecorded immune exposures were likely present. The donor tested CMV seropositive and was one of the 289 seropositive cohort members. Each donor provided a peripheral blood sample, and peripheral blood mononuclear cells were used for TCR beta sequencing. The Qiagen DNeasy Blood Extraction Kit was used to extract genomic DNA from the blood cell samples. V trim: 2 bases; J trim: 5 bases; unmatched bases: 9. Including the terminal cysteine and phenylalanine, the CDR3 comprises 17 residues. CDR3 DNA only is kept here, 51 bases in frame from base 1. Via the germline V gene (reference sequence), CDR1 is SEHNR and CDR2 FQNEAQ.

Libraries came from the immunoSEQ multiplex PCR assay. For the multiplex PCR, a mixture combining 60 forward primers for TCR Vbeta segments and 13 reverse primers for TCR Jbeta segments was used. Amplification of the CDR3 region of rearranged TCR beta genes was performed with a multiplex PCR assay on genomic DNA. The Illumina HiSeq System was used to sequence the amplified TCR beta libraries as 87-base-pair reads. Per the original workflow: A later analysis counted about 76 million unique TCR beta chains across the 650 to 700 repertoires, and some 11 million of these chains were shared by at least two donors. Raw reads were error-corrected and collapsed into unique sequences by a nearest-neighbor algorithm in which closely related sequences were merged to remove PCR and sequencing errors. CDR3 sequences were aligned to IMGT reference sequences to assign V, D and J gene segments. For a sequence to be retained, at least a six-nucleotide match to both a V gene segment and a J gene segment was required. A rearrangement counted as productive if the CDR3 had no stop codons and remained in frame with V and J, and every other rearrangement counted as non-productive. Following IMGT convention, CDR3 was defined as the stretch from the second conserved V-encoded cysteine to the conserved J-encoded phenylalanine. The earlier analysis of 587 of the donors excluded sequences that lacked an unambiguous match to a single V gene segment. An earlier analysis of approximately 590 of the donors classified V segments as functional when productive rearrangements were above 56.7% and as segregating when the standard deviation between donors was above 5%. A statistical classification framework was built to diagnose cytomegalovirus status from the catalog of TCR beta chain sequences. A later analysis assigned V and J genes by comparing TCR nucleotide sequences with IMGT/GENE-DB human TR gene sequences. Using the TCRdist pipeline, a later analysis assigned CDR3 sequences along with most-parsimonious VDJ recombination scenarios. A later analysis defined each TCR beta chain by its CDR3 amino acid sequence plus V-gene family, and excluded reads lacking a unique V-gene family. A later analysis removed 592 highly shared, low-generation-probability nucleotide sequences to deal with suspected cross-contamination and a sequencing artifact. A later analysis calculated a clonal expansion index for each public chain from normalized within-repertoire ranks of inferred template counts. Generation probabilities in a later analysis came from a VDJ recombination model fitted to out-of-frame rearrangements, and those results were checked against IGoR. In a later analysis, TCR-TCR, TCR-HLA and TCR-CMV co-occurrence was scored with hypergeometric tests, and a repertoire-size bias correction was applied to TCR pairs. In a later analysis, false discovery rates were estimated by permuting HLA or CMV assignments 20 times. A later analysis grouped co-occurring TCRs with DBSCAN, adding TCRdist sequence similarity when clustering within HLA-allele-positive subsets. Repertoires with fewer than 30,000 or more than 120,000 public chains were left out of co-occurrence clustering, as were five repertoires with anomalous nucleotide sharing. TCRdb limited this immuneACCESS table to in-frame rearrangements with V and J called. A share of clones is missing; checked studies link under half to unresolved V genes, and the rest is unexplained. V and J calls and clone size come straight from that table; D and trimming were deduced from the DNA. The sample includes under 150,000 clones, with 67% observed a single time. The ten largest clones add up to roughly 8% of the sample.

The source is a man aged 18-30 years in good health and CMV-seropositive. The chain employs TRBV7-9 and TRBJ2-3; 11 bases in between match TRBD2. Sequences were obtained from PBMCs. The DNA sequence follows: TGTGCCAGCAGCTTAAAGGGTAGCGGGGGGGCCGGAGATACGCAGTATTTT. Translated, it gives CASSLKGSGGAGDTQYF.